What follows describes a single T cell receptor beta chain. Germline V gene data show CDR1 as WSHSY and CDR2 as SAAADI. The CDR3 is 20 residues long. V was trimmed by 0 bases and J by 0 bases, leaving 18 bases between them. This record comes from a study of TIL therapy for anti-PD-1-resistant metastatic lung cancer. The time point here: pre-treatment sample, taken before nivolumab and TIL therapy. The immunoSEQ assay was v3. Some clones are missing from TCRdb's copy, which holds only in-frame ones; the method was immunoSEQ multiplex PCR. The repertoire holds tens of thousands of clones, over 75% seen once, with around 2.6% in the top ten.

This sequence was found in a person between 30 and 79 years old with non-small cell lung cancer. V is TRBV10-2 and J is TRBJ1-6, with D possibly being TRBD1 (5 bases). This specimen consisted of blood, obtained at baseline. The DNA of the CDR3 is TGCGCCAGCAGTGAGTCGACTGGGGCAGGGCCCTACTCCTATAATTCACCCCTCCACTTT. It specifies CASSESTGAGPYSYNSPLHF.